This T cell receptor beta chain was captured in a study of blood T cell repertoires in COVID-19. Study overall: The United States, Italy and Spain provided the acute and convalescent COVID-19 samples. T cells, B-cell-depleted T cells, or PBMCs supplied cDNA or gDNA.

Original data processing: Using reference gene primer amplification, nucleated cell counts were estimated. TCRdb keeps only in-frame clones here, not all; method: immunoSEQ multiplex PCR. D and trimming come from the DNA, and the V and J calls and clone size come from that table. Counted here are 50,000 to 60,000 clones, over 90% occurring once; the ten biggest clones make up around 10%. The sequenced material came from peripheral blood. The sequence was obtained from a woman older than 75 with acute or convalescent COVID-19.

CDR3 loop: CASSQGQREPLHF. For the CDR3, the DNA is TGTGCCAGCAGTCAGGGACAGCGTGAACCCCTCCACTTT. The chain is built from TRBV7-2 and TRBJ1-6, with 7 positions matching TRBD1. Germline assignment: CDR1 SGHTA and CDR2 FQGNSA. V lost 6 bases to trimming and J lost 12 bases; unmatched junction nucleotides: 8. The CDR3 loop spans 13 amino acids. Full variable domain (rest looked up from reference TRBV7-2 and TRBJ1-6): GAGVSQSPSNKVTEKGKDVELRCDPISGHTALYWYRQSLGQGLEFLIYFQGNSAPDKSGLPSDRFSAERTGGSVSTLTIQRTQQEDSAVYLCASSQGQREPLHFGNGTRLTVT.